The rows below give T cell receptor beta chains drawn from one sample of a study of T cells in narcolepsy. Repertoires were generated with immunoSEQ multiplex PCR, while TCRdb's copy carries only in-frame clones and drops some. The data contain around 39,000 clones, around 85% of them seen just once; the ten biggest clones take up 1.5% to 2%. The source material was CD45RA- memory CD4+ T cells from PBMCs. Receptors were obtained from a human donor with narcolepsy. Both conserved end residues are part of each CDR3. Fields, in order: D gene, V gene, J gene, clone size, CDR3 DNA, CDR3 protein. D genes are given only for firm matches. Clone size is not always given. Where it is, it says once, few, many or a class for expanded clones.

-,TRBV6-1,TRBJ1-6,once,TGTGCCAGCAGTGAAGCGCTTAGGACAGCGGAGGATCCCCTCCACTTT,CASSEALRTAEDPLHF
TRBD1,TRBV2,TRBJ1-4,-,TGTGCCAGCAGTGAAAGGGGCAGGGGGCGTGAAAAACTGTTTTTT,CASSERGRGREKLFF
-,TRBV19,TRBJ2-6,-,TGTGCCAGTACCCGATCCAGCTTCTTCTCTGGGGCCAACGTCCTGACTTTC,CASTRSSFFSGANVLTF
TRBD2,TRBV5-1,TRBJ2-3,-,TGCGCCAGCAGCTTAGGGCTAGCGGGGGGCAACACAGATACGCAGTATTTT,CASSLGLAGGNTDTQYF
-,TRBV28,TRBJ2-5,-,TGTGCCAGCAGTTTGAGGCCGAGCAGGCCGAGGGAGACCCAGTACTTC,CASSLRPSRPRETQYF
-,TRBV6-6,TRBJ1-3,-,TGTGCCAGCAGTTACCCCTCTGGAAACACCATATATTTT,CASSYPSGNTIYF
-,TRBV7-8,TRBJ2-1,-,TGTGCCACAGGGGCCTACAATGAGCAGTTCTTC,CATGAYNEQFF
-,TRBV30,TRBJ2-5,-,TGTGCCCTCCGGGGAGGGGGAGAGACCCAGTACTTC,CALRGGGETQYF
TRBD1,TRBV27,TRBJ2-5,-,TGTGCCAGCAGTCAGACAGGGGCCAGGGAGACCCAGTACTTC,CASSQTGARETQYF
-,TRBV7-2,TRBJ1-2,-,TGTGCCAGCAGCTTAAAGACTGAGAATTATGGCTACACCTTC,CASSLKTENYGYTF
-,TRBV15,TRBJ2-7,-,TGTGCCACCAGCAGTCAGGGTGGATACGAGCAGTACTTC,CATSSQGGYEQYF
-,TRBV18,TRBJ1-1,-,TGTGCCAGCTCAAGCCGGGCCAGAGAAGAAGCTTTCTTT,CASSSRAREEAFF
-,TRBV28,TRBJ1-2,-,TGTGCCAGCAGTCCTGGGCTGCTATCCTATGGCTACACCTTC,CASSPGLLSYGYTF
-,TRBV5-1,TRBJ2-2,-,TGCGCCAGCAGCTTGGTTCAGGGCACCGGGGAGCTGTTTTTT,CASSLVQGTGELFF
TRBD1,TRBV19,TRBJ1-1,-,TGTGCCAGTAGTCCCAGGACAGGGGGCGGTACTGAAGCTTTCTTT,CASSPRTGGGTEAFF
TRBD2,TRBV25-1,TRBJ2-7,-,TGTGCCAGCAGTGAATATTGGGGGGGTAGCTCCTACGAGCAGTACTTC,CASSEYWGGSSYEQYF
TRBD1,TRBV2,TRBJ2-7,-,TGTGCCAGTAGTCCATTCAGGGGGCCTTACGAGCAGTACTTC,CASSPFRGPYEQYF
-,TRBV6-5,TRBJ1-3,-,TGTGCCAGCAGTTACTCGAGGGCGAGCTCTGGAAACACCATATATTTT,CASSYSRASSGNTIYF
TRBD1,TRBV7-9,TRBJ1-1,-,TGTGCCAGCAGCTCGACAGGGAACGTTGAAGCTTTCTTT,CASSSTGNVEAFF
-,TRBV30,TRBJ1-2,-,TGTGCCTGGAGAATAACAGGGCAATGGAACTATGGCTACACCTTC,CAWRITGQWNYGYTF
-,TRBV10-3,TRBJ1-6,once,TGTGCCATCAGTGAAAGGCAGGACGGCTCACCCCTCCACTTT,CAISERQDGSPLHF
TRBD1,TRBV7-8,TRBJ2-2,-,TGTGCCAGCAGCTCGACAGGGAGCACCGGGGAGCTGTTTTTT,CASSSTGSTGELFF
TRBD2,TRBV30,TRBJ2-3,-,TGTGCCTGGAGCCACACAGCGGGGTTCACAGATACGCAGTATTTT,CAWSHTAGFTDTQYF
-,TRBV4-3,TRBJ1-3,-,TGCGCCAGCAGCCAAGAAGGTGGGGCGAACTCTGGAAACACCATATATTTT,CASSQEGGANSGNTIYF
-,TRBV5-6,TRBJ2-5,-,TGTGCCAGCAGCTTCCTGGTATCCCAAGAGACCCAGTACTTC,CASSFLVSQETQYF
-,TRBV11-3,TRBJ2-7,-,TGTGCCAGCTCGGACACGTCCTACGAGCAGTACTTC,CASSDTSYEQYF
TRBD2,TRBV7-9,TRBJ2-5,few,TGTGCCAGCAGCTCCGGGACTAGCCGCCAAGAGACCCAGTACTTC,CASSSGTSRQETQYF
-,TRBV19,TRBJ1-1,-,TGTGCCAGTAGTCCCACGGGAGGTGTTGGGATGAACACTGAAGCTTTCTTT,CASSPTGGVGMNTEAFF
-,TRBV6-1,TRBJ2-7,-,TGTGCCAGCAGTCCTCAGGGAGGTGGGCAGTACTTC,CASSPQGGGQYF
-,TRBV7-2,TRBJ2-1,once,TGTGCCAGCAGCTTAAAGAGGGACTCATTCAATGAGCAGTTCTTC,CASSLKRDSFNEQFF
-,TRBV5-8,TRBJ1-1,-,TGTGCCAGCAGCTTGAAAACACGGATGAACACTGAAGCCTTCTTT,CASSLKTRMNTEAFF
-,TRBV9,TRBJ2-7,-,TGTGCCAGCAGCGTAGGGGTAATCGGGGGTTCCTACGAGCAGTACTTC,CASSVGVIGGSYEQYF
-,TRBV18,TRBJ1-2,few,TGTGCCAGCTCACCAAGCACAGGCTATGGCTACACCTTC,CASSPSTGYGYTF
-,TRBV7-2,TRBJ2-1,-,TGTGCCAGCAGCTTAGCGAACAATGAGCAGTTCTTC,CASSLANNEQFF
-,TRBV7-2,TRBJ1-5,-,TGTGCCAGCAGCTTAGGCAATCAGCCCCAGCATTTT,CASSLGNQPQHF
-,TRBV5-1,TRBJ2-7,-,TGCGCCAGCAGCGGTCCCGTGGGGTCCTACGAGCAGTACTTC,CASSGPVGSYEQYF
-,TRBV6-5,TRBJ1-1,few,TGTGCCAGCAGTTACCTACAGGGGAACACTGAAGCTTTCTTT,CASSYLQGNTEAFF
TRBD1,TRBV5-6,TRBJ1-5,-,TGTGCCAGCAGCTTGGGGCAGGGGGCTTTTCAGCCCCAGCATTTT,CASSLGQGAFQPQHF
-,TRBV11-2,TRBJ2-5,-,TGTGCCAGCAGCCCATCCGGGGCCCTAACGGAGACCCAGTACTTC,CASSPSGALTETQYF